Given below is one TCR beta chain in context. The antigen is undetermined. Next came a second PCR, run for roughly 6 to 11 cycles, which used a sample-barcoded 5' primer along with a J-beta primer mix. Template switching added a 12-random-nucleotide identifier to every cDNA molecule. One entry per CDR3 protein results from TCRdb running MiXCR on the 5' RACE reads. This table has about 1.4 million distinct CDR3 sequences, around 59% appearing once. J gave up 0 bases and V 5 bases, and 15 bases lay outside the gene matches. This CDR3 region has 18 residues. Germline CDR1 is SGHVS and CDR2 is FNYEAQ. This record belongs to a study of blood T cells in healthy people across ages. Study-wide results and caveats: Among long-lived donors, naive CD4+ cells were more numerous and diversity higher than in aged donors. Diversity of TCR beta per million T cells declined in a roughly linear way with age.

Sequenced: blood. The TCR sequence derives from a man aged 18 to 29 in good health. The chain recombines TRBV7-6 with TRBJ2-7, with 8 bases matching TRBD2. The CDR3: CASSPEPMGSGISYEQYF. The CDR3, as DNA: TGTGCCAGCAGCCCAGAGCCCATGGGTAGCGGGATCTCCTACGAGCAGTACTTC.